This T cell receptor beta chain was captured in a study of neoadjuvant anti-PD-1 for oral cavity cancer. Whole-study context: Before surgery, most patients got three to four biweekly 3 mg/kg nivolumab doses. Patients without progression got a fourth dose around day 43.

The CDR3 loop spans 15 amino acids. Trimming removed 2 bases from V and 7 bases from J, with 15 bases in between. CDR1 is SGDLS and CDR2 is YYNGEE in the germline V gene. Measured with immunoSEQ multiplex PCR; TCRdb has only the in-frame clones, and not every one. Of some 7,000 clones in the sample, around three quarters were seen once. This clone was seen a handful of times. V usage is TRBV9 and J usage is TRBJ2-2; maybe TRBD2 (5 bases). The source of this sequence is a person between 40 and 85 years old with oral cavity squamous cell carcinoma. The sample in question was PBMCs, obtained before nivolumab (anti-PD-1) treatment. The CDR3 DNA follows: TGTGCCAGCAGCGTTTCTGGAGGTTACGGCGGGGAGCTGTTTTTT. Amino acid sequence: CASSVSGGYGGELFF. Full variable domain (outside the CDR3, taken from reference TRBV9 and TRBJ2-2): DSGVTQTPKHLITATGQRVTLRCSPRSGDLSVYWYQQSLDQGLQFLIQYYNGEERAKGNILERFSAQQFPDLHSELNLSSLELGDSALYFCASSVSGGYGGELFFGEGSRLTVL.